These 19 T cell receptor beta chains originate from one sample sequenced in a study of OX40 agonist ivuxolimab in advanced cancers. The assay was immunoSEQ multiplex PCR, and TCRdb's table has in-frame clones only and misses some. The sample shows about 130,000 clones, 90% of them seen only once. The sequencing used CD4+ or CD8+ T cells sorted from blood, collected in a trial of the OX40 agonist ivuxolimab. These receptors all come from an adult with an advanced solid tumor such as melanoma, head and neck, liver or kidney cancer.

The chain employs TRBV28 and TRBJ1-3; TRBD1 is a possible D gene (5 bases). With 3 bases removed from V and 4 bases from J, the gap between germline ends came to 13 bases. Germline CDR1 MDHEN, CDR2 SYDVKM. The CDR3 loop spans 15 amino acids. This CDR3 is CASSFRGGVGNTIYF. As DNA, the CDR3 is TGTGCCAGCAGTTTTCGAGGAGGGGTAGGAAACACCATATATTTT. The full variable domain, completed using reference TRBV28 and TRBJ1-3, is DVKVTQSSRYLVKRTGEKVFLECVQDMDHENMFWYRQDPGLGLRLIYFSYDVKMKEKGDIPEGYSVSREKKERFSLILESASTNQTSMYLCASSFRGGVGNTIYFGEGSWLTVV.

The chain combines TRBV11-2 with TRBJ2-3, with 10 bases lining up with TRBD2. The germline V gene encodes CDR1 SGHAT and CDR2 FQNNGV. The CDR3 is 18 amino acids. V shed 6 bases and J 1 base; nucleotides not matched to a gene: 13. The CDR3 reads CASRRPGTSESRTDTQYF. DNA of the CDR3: TGTGCCAGCAGGCGACCCGGGACTAGCGAGTCGCGCACAGATACGCAGTATTTT.

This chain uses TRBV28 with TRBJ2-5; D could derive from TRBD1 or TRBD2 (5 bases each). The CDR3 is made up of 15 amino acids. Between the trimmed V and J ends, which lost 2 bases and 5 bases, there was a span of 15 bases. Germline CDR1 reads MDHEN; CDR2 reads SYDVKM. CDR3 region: CASSLGVRGAETQYF. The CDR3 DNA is TGTGCCAGCAGTTTAGGGGTGAGGGGCGCGGAGACCCAGTACTTC.

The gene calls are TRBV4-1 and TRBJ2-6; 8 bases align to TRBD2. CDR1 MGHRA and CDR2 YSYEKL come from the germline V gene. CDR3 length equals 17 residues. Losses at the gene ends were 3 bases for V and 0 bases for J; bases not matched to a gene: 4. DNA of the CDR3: TGCGCCAGCAGCCAGCCCGGGACTAGCTCTGGGGCCAACGTCCTGACTTTC. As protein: CASSQPGTSSGANVLTF.

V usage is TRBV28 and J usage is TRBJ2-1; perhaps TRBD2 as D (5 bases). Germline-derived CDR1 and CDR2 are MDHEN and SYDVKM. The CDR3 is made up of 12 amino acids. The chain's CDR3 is CALASTYNEQFF. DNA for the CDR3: TGTGCGTTAGCGAGCACCTACAATGAGCAGTTCTTC.

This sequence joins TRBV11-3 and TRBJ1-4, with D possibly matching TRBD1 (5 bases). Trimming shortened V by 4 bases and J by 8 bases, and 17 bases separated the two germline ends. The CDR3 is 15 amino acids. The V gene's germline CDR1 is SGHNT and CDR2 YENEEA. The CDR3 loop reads CASSSQGDLNEKLFF. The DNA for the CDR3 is TGTGCCAGCAGCTCCCAGGGTGATCTTAACGAAAAACTGTTTTTT. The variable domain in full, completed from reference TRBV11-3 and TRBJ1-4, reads EAGVVQSPRYKIIEKKQPVAFWCNPISGHNTLYWYLQNLGQGPELLIRYENEEAVDDSQLPKDRFSAERLKGVDSTLKIQPAELGDSAVYLCASSSQGDLNEKLFFGSGTQLSVL.

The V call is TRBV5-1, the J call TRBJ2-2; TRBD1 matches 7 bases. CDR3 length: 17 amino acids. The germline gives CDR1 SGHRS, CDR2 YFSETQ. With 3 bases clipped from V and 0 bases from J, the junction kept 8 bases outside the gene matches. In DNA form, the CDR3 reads TGCGCCAGCAGCTCTACCTCCGGGACAGCGAACACCGGGGAGCTGTTTTTT. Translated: CASSSTSGTANTGELFF.

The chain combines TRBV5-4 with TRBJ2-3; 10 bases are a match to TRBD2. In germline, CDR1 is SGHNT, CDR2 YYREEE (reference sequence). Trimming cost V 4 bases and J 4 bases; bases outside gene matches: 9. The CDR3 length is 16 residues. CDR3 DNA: TGTGCCAGCAGCAAAGAATCTAGCGGGAGCGCAGATACGCAGTATTTT. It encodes CASSKESSGSADTQYF.

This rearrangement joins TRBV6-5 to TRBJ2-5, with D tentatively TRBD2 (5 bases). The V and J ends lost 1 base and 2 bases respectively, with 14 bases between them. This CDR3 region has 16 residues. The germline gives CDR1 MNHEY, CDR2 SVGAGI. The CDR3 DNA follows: TGTGCCAGCAGTTACTGGGCATCATCGGGACAAGAGACCCAGTACTTC. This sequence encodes CASSYWASSGQETQYF.

CDR3 protein: CASSKSGQGFGYTF. The DNA of the CDR3 is TGTGCCAGCAGTAAATCGGGACAGGGTTTTGGCTACACCTTC. The rearrangement links TRBV6-6 to TRBJ1-2; 9 nucleotides line up with TRBD1. Per the germline V gene, CDR1 is MNHNY and CDR2 is SVGAGI (reference sequence). This CDR3 comprises 14 residues. The junction had 8 bases not matched to a gene; V was cut back by 5 bases and J by 7 bases.

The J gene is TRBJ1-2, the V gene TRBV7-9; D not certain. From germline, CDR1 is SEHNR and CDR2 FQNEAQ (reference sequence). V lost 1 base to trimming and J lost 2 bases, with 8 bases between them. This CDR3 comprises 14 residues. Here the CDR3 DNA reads TGTGCCAGCAGCTTAGATGCAGGAAACTATGGCTACACCTTC. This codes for CASSLDAGNYGYTF.

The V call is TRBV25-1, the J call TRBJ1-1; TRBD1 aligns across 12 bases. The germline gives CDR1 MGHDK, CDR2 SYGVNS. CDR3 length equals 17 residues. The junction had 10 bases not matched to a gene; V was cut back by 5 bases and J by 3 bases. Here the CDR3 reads CASSQGQGALPDTEAFF. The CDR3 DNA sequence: TGTGCCAGCAGTCAGGGACAGGGGGCGCTACCTGACACTGAAGCTTTCTTT.

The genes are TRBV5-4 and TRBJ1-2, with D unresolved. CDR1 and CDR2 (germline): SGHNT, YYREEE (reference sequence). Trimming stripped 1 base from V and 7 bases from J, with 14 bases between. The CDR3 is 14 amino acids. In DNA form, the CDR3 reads TGTGCCAGCAGCTTGCCCAACAATGAAGGTGGCTACACCTTC. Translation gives CASSLPNNEGGYTF.

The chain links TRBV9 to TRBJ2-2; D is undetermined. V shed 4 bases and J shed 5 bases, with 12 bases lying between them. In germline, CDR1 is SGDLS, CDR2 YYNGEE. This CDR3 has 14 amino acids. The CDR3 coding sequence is TGTGCCAGCAGCCCACCCCCCGGGACCGGGGAGCTGTTTTTT. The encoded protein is CASSPPPGTGELFF.

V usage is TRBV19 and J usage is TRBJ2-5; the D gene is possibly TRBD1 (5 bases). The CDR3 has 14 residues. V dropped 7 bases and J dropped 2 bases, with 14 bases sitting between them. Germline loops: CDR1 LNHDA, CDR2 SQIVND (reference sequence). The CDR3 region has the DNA TGTGCCAGTACGGCTTCGACAGAACAAGAGACCCAGTACTTC. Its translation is CASTASTEQETQYF.

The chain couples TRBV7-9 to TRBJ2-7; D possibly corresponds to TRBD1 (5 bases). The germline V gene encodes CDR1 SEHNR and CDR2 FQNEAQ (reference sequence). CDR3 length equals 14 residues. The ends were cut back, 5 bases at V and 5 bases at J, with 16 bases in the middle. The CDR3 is CASSPRQGWHEQYF. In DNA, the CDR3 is TGTGCCAGCAGCCCTCGTCAGGGATGGCACGAGCAGTACTTC.

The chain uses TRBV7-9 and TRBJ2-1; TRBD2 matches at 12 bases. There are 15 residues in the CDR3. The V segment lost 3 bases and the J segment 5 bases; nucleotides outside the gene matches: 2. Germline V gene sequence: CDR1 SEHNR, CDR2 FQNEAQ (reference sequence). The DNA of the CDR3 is TGTGCCAGCAGCTTGACTAGCGGGAGAGACAATGAGCAGTTCTTC. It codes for CASSLTSGRDNEQFF. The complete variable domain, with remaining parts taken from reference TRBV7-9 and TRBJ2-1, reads DTGVSQNPRHKITKRGQNVTFRCDPISEHNRLYWYRQTLGQGPEFLTYFQNEAQLEKSRLLSDRFSAERPKGSFSTLEIQRTEQGDSAMYLCASSLTSGRDNEQFFGPGTRLTVL.

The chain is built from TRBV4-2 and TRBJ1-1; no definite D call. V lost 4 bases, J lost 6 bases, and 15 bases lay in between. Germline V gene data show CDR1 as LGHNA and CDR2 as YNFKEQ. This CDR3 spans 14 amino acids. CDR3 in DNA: TGTGCCAGCAGCCCCTCGGCGGGATCACCTGAAGCTTTCTTT. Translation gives CASSPSAGSPEAFF.

CDR3 protein: CASSAAGTGEREQYF. The DNA for the CDR3 is TGTGCCAGCAGCGCTGCAGGGACAGGGGAACGCGAGCAGTACTTC. The chain links TRBV11-1 to TRBJ2-7, with TRBD1 matching 10 bases. CDR3 length equals 15 residues. CDR1 and CDR2 (germline): SGHAT, FQDESV (reference sequence). The V segment lost 5 bases and the J segment 6 bases; nucleotides outside the gene matches: 10.